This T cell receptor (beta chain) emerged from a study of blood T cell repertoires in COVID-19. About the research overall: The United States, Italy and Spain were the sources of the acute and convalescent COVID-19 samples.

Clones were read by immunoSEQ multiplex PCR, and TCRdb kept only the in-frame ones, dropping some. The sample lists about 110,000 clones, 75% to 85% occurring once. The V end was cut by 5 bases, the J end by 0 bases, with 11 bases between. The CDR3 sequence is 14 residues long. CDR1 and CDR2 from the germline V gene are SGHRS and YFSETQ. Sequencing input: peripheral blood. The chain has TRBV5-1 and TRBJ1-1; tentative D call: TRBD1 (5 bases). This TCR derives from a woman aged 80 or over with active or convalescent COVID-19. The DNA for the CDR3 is TGCGCCAGCAGTCCTGACAGCATGAACACTGAAGCTTTCTTT. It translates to CASSPDSMNTEAFF.